A single sample is the source of the 21 T cell receptor beta chains below, sequenced in a study of shared clonotypes between healthy human individuals. Data came from immunoSEQ multiplex PCR; TCRdb stores just in-frame clones and leaves some out. The profile shows about 79,000 clones, 62% of them singletons. The specimen was memory CD8+ T cells sorted from blood. Subset denoted: CD45RO+ cells pooled with CCR7-negative TemRA cells. Source of these receptors: a man aged 25-45 years in good health.

In this sample, this clone turned up once. The rearrangement uses TRBV28 and TRBJ1-5; D is uncertain. The germline gives CDR1 MDHEN, CDR2 SYDVKM. V was cut by 9 bases and J by 7 bases, with 19 bases left in between. The CDR3 covers 14 residues. CDR3 residues: CASTVNSRRQPQHF. The CDR3 DNA reads as TGTGCCAGTACGGTAAACTCGCGGAGGCAGCCCCAGCATTTT. The entire variable domain, with the rest obtained from reference TRBV28 and TRBJ1-5, is as follows: DVKVTQSSRYLVKRTGEKVFLECVQDMDHENMFWYRQDPGLGLRLIYFSYDVKMKEKGDIPEGYSVSREKKERFSLILESASTNQTSMYLCASTVNSRRQPQHFGDGTRLSIL.

The chain joins TRBV5-5 to TRBJ2-1; D is undetermined. Germline CDR1 and CDR2: SGHKS and YYEKEE (reference sequence). The CDR3 sequence is 11 residues long. Trimming removed 4 bases from V and 12 bases from J, with 11 bases in between. CDR3 nucleotides: TGTGCCAGCAGCCCGGACCATGGGCAGTTCTTC. It yields the protein CASSPDHGQFF.

The sample holds many counts of this clone. The V gene is TRBV6-4, the J gene TRBJ2-7; D gene unclear. Germline CDR1 reads MRHNA; CDR2 reads SNTAGT. V lost 0 bases and J 0 bases, leaving 21 bases between the germline ends. This CDR3 comprises 19 residues. CDR3 protein: CASSDSSSVQAPRSYEQYF. The CDR3 nucleotides are TGTGCCAGCAGTGACTCTTCGAGCGTGCAGGCCCCCCGCTCCTACGAGCAGTACTTC.

This clone was recorded a few times. This chain joins TRBV2 and TRBJ2-7; D possibly corresponds to TRBD2 (6 bases). The germline gives CDR1 SNHLY, CDR2 FYNNEI. The CDR3 runs to 15 residues. Trimming removed 1 base from V and 5 bases from J, with 15 bases in between. CDR3 in DNA: TGTGCCAGCAGTGAAGGGCGGGGCGTAGGGAACGAGCAGTACTTC. Translated, it gives CASSEGRGVGNEQYF.

The chain employs TRBV28 and TRBJ2-1; D could derive from TRBD1 or TRBD2 (5 bases each). This CDR3 contains 12 residues. Germline V gene lookup returns CDR1 MDHEN and CDR2 SYDVKM. V gave up 4 bases and J gave up 7 bases, with 8 bases separating them. CDR3 sequence (DNA): TGTGCCAGCAGTTCTGGGACGAATGAGCAGTTCTTC. Translated: CASSSGTNEQFF.

This clone was seen more than once but under ten times. Distinct nucleotide sequences in the sample also encode this CDR3. The chain carries TRBV5-1 and TRBJ1-1; 12 bases are shared with TRBD1. V lost 4 bases, J lost 4 bases, and 8 bases stayed unmatched. The CDR3 runs to 16 residues. The germline CDR1 and CDR2 sequences are SGHRS and YFSETQ. DNA of the CDR3: TGCGCCAGCAGCCCAGGGACAGGGGGCGCCGGCACTGAAGCTTTCTTT. As protein: CASSPGTGGAGTEAFF.

The genes are TRBV5-1 and TRBJ2-7; weak D call: TRBD2 (6 bases). The CDR3 runs 17 residues. The V gene's germline CDR1 is SGHRS and CDR2 YFSETQ. Trimming took 0 bases from V and 3 from J, leaving 19 bases between them. The CDR3 region is CASSLGAPGSIYYEQYF. CDR3 nucleotides: TGCGCCAGCAGCTTGGGGGCCCCCGGGAGCATCTACTACGAGCAGTACTTC.

This clone has more than one count but fewer than ten. The rearrangement joins TRBV27 to TRBJ2-2; D possibly corresponds to TRBD2 (5 bases). The germline CDR1 and CDR2 sequences are MNHEY and SMNVEV (reference sequence). CDR3 length: 15 amino acids. Trimming took 2 bases from V and 6 from J, leaving 13 bases between them. The CDR3 loop is CASSLRLALAGELFF. CDR3 bases: TGTGCCAGCAGTTTACGCCTAGCCCTGGCCGGGGAGCTGTTTTTT.

This rearrangement joins TRBV29-1 to TRBJ2-3; no firm D call. This CDR3 is 13 amino acids long. Between the trimmed V and J ends, which lost 5 bases and 2 bases, there was a span of 11 bases. The V gene's germline CDR1 is SQVTM and CDR2 ANQGSEA. The chain's CDR3 is CSVNPLLTDTQYF. CDR3 DNA: TGCAGCGTTAATCCGTTGCTCACAGATACGCAGTATTTT.

In its sample, this clone was seen a few times. CDR3 protein: CAWGDRESSYNEQFF. CDR3 bases: TGTGCCTGGGGGGACCGAGAAAGCTCCTACAATGAGCAGTTCTTC. J is TRBJ2-1 and V is TRBV30; tentatively, D is TRBD1 or TRBD2 (5 bases each). CDR1 and CDR2 from the germline V gene are GTSNPN and SVGIG (reference sequence). The CDR3 spans 15 residues. The V end lost 5 bases, the J end lost 0 bases, and 14 bases lay between the germline ends.

This chain uses TRBV19 with TRBJ1-1; D is uncertain. V was shortened by 7 bases and J by 7 bases, with 19 bases between the two germline ends. The V gene's germline CDR1 is LNHDA and CDR2 SQIVND (reference sequence). The CDR3 is 14 amino acids. CDR3 nucleotide sequence: TGTGCCAGTACCGCCCTTGGCGGCTTTGGTGAAGCTTTCTTT. It specifies CASTALGGFGEAFF.

This clone was detected only a few times. Other DNA sequences in this sample translate to the same CDR3. The rearrangement uses TRBV28 and TRBJ2-7; the D is unclear. V was pared by 2 bases and J by 2 bases, with 4 bases between. The CDR3 runs to 12 residues. Looked up from germline, CDR1 is MDHEN and CDR2 is SYDVKM. The CDR3 here is CASSLSPYEQYF. CDR3 nucleotides: TGTGCCAGCAGTTTAAGCCCCTACGAGCAGTACTTC.

The chain links TRBV9 to TRBJ2-7; unclear D gene. Germline V gene data show CDR1 as SGDLS and CDR2 as YYNGEE. Trimming removed 0 bases from V and 4 bases from J, with 11 bases in between. The CDR3 length is 14 residues. The CDR3 coding sequence is TGTGCCAGCAGCGTAGATGGTGTAGGGTACGAGCAGTACTTC. Translating gives CASSVDGVGYEQYF.

This clone appeared once. The chain employs TRBV4-1 and TRBJ2-5; TRBD2 aligns across 8 bases. Germline values: CDR1 MGHRA, CDR2 YSYEKL. The CDR3 loop spans 15 amino acids. The trim removed 4 bases at V and 3 bases at J, leaving 7 bases unmatched. The CDR3 region has the DNA TGCGCCAGCAGCCCATTAGCGGGACCCAAAGAGACCCAGTACTTC. Amino acid sequence: CASSPLAGPKETQYF.

The gene calls are TRBV4-1 and TRBJ2-1; TRBD1 might be the D (5 bases). CDR1 and CDR2 (germline): MGHRA, YSYEKL. Trimming pared 5 bases from V and 6 bases from J, leaving 11 bases between. The length of the CDR3 is 13 residues. As DNA, the CDR3 is TGCGCCAGCAGCGGGGCCGGCGGCAATGAGCAGTTCTTC. This codes for CASSGAGGNEQFF.

The gene calls are TRBV7-9 and TRBJ2-7; TRBD1 is a possible D gene (5 bases). The V end lost 5 bases, the J end lost 3 bases, and 20 bases lay between the germline ends. CDR3 length: 16 amino acids. Germline V gene data show CDR1 as SEHNR and CDR2 as FQNEAQ (reference sequence). The CDR3 coding sequence is TGTGCCAGCAGCGTAGGTGGGGCCCGTATAAGCTACGAGCAGTACTTC. It specifies CASSVGGARISYEQYF.

The chain combines TRBV21-1 with TRBJ2-3; the D call in the table, TRBD1, was not verified against the DNA. TRBV21-1 is labeled a pseudogene. The length of the CDR3 is 16 residues. CDR3 loop: CASSKTRTGDADTQYF. The CDR3 coding sequence is TGTGCCAGCAGCAAAACAAGGACAGGGGATGCAGATACGCAGTATTTT.

This clone was counted a single time. The genes are TRBV28 and TRBJ2-7; possibly TRBD1 for D (5 bases). The CDR3 has 11 amino acids. Germline V gene data show CDR1 as MDHEN and CDR2 as SYDVKM. Trimming removed 11 bases at V and 3 bases at J, with 11 bases between. The CDR3 reads CASREYYEQYF. The CDR3, as DNA: TGTGCCTCCAGGGAATACTACGAGCAGTACTTC. Complete variable domain (other parts from reference TRBV28 and TRBJ2-7): DVKVTQSSRYLVKRTGEKVFLECVQDMDHENMFWYRQDPGLGLRLIYFSYDVKMKEKGDIPEGYSVSREKKERFSLILESASTNQTSMYLCASREYYEQYFGPGTRLTVT.

A few counts support this clone. V gene TRBV5-5 combines with J gene TRBJ2-5; D unclear. The CDR3 runs 16 residues. The V gene lost 1 base and the J gene lost 4 bases, with 17 bases spanning the gap. Germline CDR1 and CDR2: SGHKS and YYEKEE (reference sequence). Written as DNA, the CDR3 is TGTGCCAGCAGCTTGCGCGGACCAATCCTTTCAGAGACCCAGTACTTC. It encodes CASSLRGPILSETQYF.

The chain recombines TRBV11-3 with TRBJ2-5; TRBD2 matches at 9 bases. The CDR3 has 15 amino acids. V lost 1 base to trimming and J lost 0 bases; unmatched junction nucleotides: 0. Germline CDR1 is SGHNT and CDR2 is YENEEA. This CDR3 reads CASSLASGNQETQYF. The CDR3 DNA reads TGTGCCAGCAGCTTAGCTAGCGGGAACCAAGAGACCCAGTACTTC.

This clone was counted at least ten times. V is TRBV6-4 and J is TRBJ2-2; D may match TRBD1 or TRBD2 (5 bases each). The CDR3 sequence is 14 residues long. Trimming removed 2 bases at V and 5 bases at J, with 9 bases between. Germline V gene data show CDR1 as MRHNA and CDR2 as SNTAGT. This CDR3 is CASSDGGETGELFF. In DNA form, the CDR3 reads TGTGCCAGCAGTGACGGGGGAGAAACCGGGGAGCTGTTTTTT.